Sequencing of this T cell receptor beta chain was carried out in a study of T-cell memory formation after mild COVID-19. J gave up 5 bases and V 3 bases, and 4 bases lay outside the gene matches. Looked up from germline, CDR1 is SGHRS and CDR2 is YFSETQ. The CDR3 runs to 15 residues. Using its own MiXCR run on the 5' RACE reads, TCRdb lists one record per CDR3 protein. The repertoire includes about 440,000 distinct CDR3 sequences, 20% of them detected once, and roughly 8.4% sits in the top ten. This chain links TRBV5-1 with TRBJ2-2; TRBD2 matches at 10 bases. The receptor's source is an adult woman who had mild COVID-19 (a few samples of this study predate the infection). Cell type and time point are not known. The sequencing sample was made of PBMCs or a T cell subset sorted from them (not recorded which). The CDR3: CASSSVLAGTGELFF. CDR3 DNA: TGCGCCAGCAGCTCGGTACTAGCGGGAACCGGGGAGCTGTTTTTT.